The source of this T cell receptor (beta chain) is a study of T cell repertoires in cytomegalovirus infection. Study-level results: What dominated the ex vivo response were HLA-C-restricted CMV-specific TCR beta clonotypes.

From the reads, TCRdb called clonotypes with MiXCR, one entry per CDR3 protein. The sample consists of roughly 990,000 distinct CDR3 sequences, approximately 33% of them appearing once. This clonotype was seen repeatedly, ten times or more. Antigen unknown. The origin of this receptor is a human donor in good health (CMV status not recorded). Some clones in this sample may be carry-over from other donors' samples. The sample consisted of cultured CD8+ T cells from PBMCs, taken from culture after CMV antigen stimulation.

The CDR3 nucleotides are TGTGCCAGCAGCTTAGGGTTCAGGGGTATCGGGGAGACCCAGTACTTC. Encoded protein: CASSLGFRGIGETQYF. The chain couples TRBV7-2 to TRBJ2-5; possibly TRBD1 for D (6 bases). Germline CDR1 SGHTA, CDR2 FQGNSA. CDR3 length: 16 amino acids. The V gene lost 1 base and the J gene lost 5 bases, with 17 bases spanning the gap.